A single sample is the source of the 13 T cell receptor beta chains below, sequenced in a study of T cell responses to AZD1222 COVID-19 vaccine. The data were produced by immunoSEQ multiplex PCR, yet TCRdb's version contains in-frame clones alone and is incomplete. The repertoire holds about 70,000 clones, with roughly 84% as singletons. Specimen: peripheral blood, collected on day 0 of AZD1222 vaccination. The receptors were gathered from an adult in good health.

In its sample, this clone was seen a few times. V is TRBV5-6 and J is TRBJ1-4; D is ambiguous. Germline V gene lookup returns CDR1 SGHDT and CDR2 YYEEEE. CDR3 length: 16 amino acids. V lost 4 bases and J lost 6, with 19 bases in between. CDR3 coding DNA: TGTGCCAGCAGCCCGAATCGAGCCCTCGGGTATGAAAAACTGTTTTTT. This gives the protein CASSPNRALGYEKLFF.

The rearrangement links TRBV6-1 to TRBJ2-3, with D perhaps matching TRBD2 (6 bases). Germline loops: CDR1 MNHNS, CDR2 SASEGT. Trimming cost V 2 bases and J 0 bases, with 12 bases left between them. The CDR3 totals 16 residues. This chain's CDR3 is CASSESHGTSTDTQYF. For the CDR3, the DNA is TGTGCCAGCAGTGAATCCCACGGGACTAGCACAGATACGCAGTATTTT.

The V and J genes are TRBV5-4 and TRBJ2-5, with TRBD2 identical over 14 bases. Germline trimming cut 3 bases from V and 4 bases from J; bases unmatched to any gene: 11. This CDR3 region has 18 residues. Germline V gene sequence: CDR1 SGHNT, CDR2 YYREEE (reference sequence). CDR3 protein: CASSSTSGGAGSRETQYF. CDR3 DNA sequence: TGTGCCAGCAGCTCGACTAGCGGGGGGGCCGGATCACGAGAGACCCAGTACTTC.

The J gene is TRBJ2-1, the V gene TRBV19; 11 bases match TRBD1. V shed 5 bases, J shed 7 bases, and the junction held 16 bases outside the gene matches. The germline V gene encodes CDR1 LNHDA and CDR2 SQIVND (reference sequence). The CDR3 contains 18 residues. The CDR3 DNA reads TGTGCCAGTAGTCCCCGGACAGGGGGCGCAGGTCGGGGAAATGAGCAGTTCTTC. The encoded protein is CASSPRTGGAGRGNEQFF.

The rearrangement uses TRBV7-2 and TRBJ2-3; tentatively, D is TRBD2 (5 bases). The CDR3 is 14 amino acids. V lost 7 bases and J lost 4, with 15 bases in between. Germline-derived CDR1 and CDR2 are SGHTA and FQGNSA. CDR3 DNA sequence: TGTGCCAGCACCCGGGATAGCACCGCAGATACGCAGTATTTT. Encoded protein: CASTRDSTADTQYF.

This clone was counted once. The chain combines TRBV9 with TRBJ2-1, with 14 bases matching TRBD2. The ends lost 3 bases at V and 7 bases at J; junction bases unmatched: 9. The germline V gene has CDR1 SGDLS and CDR2 YYNGEE. The CDR3 has 17 amino acids. The CDR3 protein is CASSALYGLAGGNEQFF. DNA for the CDR3: TGTGCCAGCAGCGCCCTTTATGGACTAGCGGGGGGTAATGAGCAGTTCTTC.

This chain uses TRBV6-5 with TRBJ1-2; 7 positions agree with TRBD1. The germline gives CDR1 MNHEY, CDR2 SVGAGI. The V gene end was trimmed by 6 bases and the J gene end by 6 bases; junction bases not matched to a gene: 7. The CDR3 covers 13 residues. The CDR3 spells CASRRDRVDGYTF. CDR3 in DNA: TGTGCCAGCAGACGCGACAGGGTGGATGGCTACACCTTC.

The CDR3 DNA reads as TGTGCCAGCAGAAGGACTAGCGGGGGTTTCACCGGGGAGCTGTTTTTT. This codes for CASRRTSGGFTGELFF. V and J are TRBV7-2 and TRBJ2-2, with 13 bases fitting TRBD2. Germline V CDR1 and CDR2: SGHTA, FQGNSA. CDR3 length: 16 amino acids. Trimming took 6 bases from V and 4 from J; bases not matched to a gene: 5.

The chain uses TRBV7-2 and TRBJ1-2, with TRBD1 as a possible D gene (6 bases). Germline loops: CDR1 SGHTA, CDR2 FQGNSA. This CDR3 is built from 13 residues. Trimming took off 4 bases at V and 2 bases at J, with 8 bases between the two ends. As DNA, the CDR3 is TGTGCCAGCAGCTGGACAGTGAACTATGGCTACACCTTC. Protein: CASSWTVNYGYTF.

The rearrangement uses TRBV7-9 and TRBJ2-7; D is possibly TRBD1 or TRBD2 (5 bases each). The germline V gene has CDR1 SEHNR and CDR2 FQNEAQ (reference sequence). CDR3 length: 14 residues. Trimming took 0 bases from V and 6 from J, leaving 12 bases between them. The CDR3 DNA reads TGTGCCAGCAGCTTAGCGGGGCTAGCTGGCGAGCAGTACTTC. This codes for CASSLAGLAGEQYF.

The chain combines TRBV5-5 with TRBJ2-2; D not certain. V shed 1 base and J shed 0 bases, with 7 bases lying between them. Germline V gives CDR1 SGHKS, CDR2 YYEKEE (reference sequence). The CDR3 totals 15 residues. CDR3 region: CASSLSNANTGELFF. In nucleotides, the CDR3 is TGTGCCAGCAGCTTGAGTAACGCGAACACCGGGGAGCTGTTTTTT.

V and J are TRBV6-5 and TRBJ1-5; TRBD1 might be the D (6 bases). This CDR3 contains 14 residues. Germline CDR1 and CDR2: MNHEY and SVGAGI. Deletions cut 2 bases from V and 8 bases from J, with 13 bases between. CDR3 sequence reads: CASSYRQAGEPQHF. The CDR3 bases are TGTGCCAGCAGTTACAGACAGGCAGGCGAGCCCCAGCATTTT.

The chain joins TRBV6-2 or TRBV6-3 to TRBJ1-5; TRBD1 agrees at 7 bases. V dropped 5 bases and J dropped 0; count of bases not matched to a gene: 4. Germline loops: CDR1 MNHEY, CDR2 SVGEGT. The CDR3 consists of 15 residues. In DNA form, the CDR3 reads TGTGCCAGCAGTCGACAGGGAGGTAGCAATCAGCCCCAGCATTTT. Protein sequence: CASSRQGGSNQPQHF.